This T cell receptor beta chain was retrieved from a study of shared clonotypes between healthy human individuals. Study findings and constraints: Naive CD4 clonotypes overlapped across a few donors at roughly 5%.

TCRdb's table, derived via immunoSEQ multiplex PCR, lists solely in-frame clones and lacks some. The table shows roughly 1,000,000 clones, with 78% occurring only once. The CDR3 totals 12 residues. CDR1 is LNHDA and CDR2 is SQIVND in the germline V gene (reference sequence). Trimming pared 8 bases from V and 5 bases from J, leaving 10 bases between. Regarding this clone: Its antigen is undetermined.

Sequencing input: memory CD4+ T cells from PBMCs. Subset specified: CD45RA-negative fraction. The V and J genes are TRBV19 and TRBJ1-5; unclear D gene. This clonotype was obtained from a man aged 18 to 35 in good health. Some clones in this sample may be carry-over from other donors' samples. The CDR3: CASSYVDQPQHF. In DNA form, the CDR3 reads TGTGCCAGTTCCTACGTGGATCAGCCCCAGCATTTT.